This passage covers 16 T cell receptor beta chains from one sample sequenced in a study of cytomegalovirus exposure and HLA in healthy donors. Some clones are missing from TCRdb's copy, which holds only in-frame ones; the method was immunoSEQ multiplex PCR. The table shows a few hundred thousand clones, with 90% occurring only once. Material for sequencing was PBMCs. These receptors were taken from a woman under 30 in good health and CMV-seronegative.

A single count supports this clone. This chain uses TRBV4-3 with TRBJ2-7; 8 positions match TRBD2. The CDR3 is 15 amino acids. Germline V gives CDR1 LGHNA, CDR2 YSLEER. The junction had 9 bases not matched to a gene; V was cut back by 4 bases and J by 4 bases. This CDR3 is CASSLARGGQYEQYF. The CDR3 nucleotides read TGCGCCAGCAGCCTTGCCCGGGGGGGTCAGTACGAGCAGTACTTC.

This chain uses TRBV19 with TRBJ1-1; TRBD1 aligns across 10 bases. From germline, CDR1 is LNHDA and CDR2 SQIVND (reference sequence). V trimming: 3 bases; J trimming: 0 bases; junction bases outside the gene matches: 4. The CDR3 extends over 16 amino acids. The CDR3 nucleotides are TGTGCCAGTAGTATTGGGACAGGGGTGTTGAACACTGAAGCTTTCTTT. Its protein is CASSIGTGVLNTEAFF.

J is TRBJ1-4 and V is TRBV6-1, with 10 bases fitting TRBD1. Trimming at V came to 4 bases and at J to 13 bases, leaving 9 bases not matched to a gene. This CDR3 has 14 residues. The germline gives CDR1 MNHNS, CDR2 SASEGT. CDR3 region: CASSGRDRGAGLFF. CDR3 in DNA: TGTGCCAGCAGTGGCCGGGACAGGGGTGCCGGACTGTTTTTT.

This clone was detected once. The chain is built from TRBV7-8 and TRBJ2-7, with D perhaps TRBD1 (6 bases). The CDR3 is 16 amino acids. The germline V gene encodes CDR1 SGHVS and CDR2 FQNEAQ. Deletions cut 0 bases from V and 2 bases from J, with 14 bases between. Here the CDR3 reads CASSLAATGNPYEQYV. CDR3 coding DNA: TGTGCCAGCAGCTTAGCCGCAACAGGGAATCCCTACGAGCAGTACGTC.

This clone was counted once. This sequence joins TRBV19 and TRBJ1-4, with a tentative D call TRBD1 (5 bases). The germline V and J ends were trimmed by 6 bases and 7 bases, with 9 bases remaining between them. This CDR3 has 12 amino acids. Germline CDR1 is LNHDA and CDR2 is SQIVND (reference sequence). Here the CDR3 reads CASRIRGEKLFF. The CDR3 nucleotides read TGTGCCAGTAGAATAAGGGGTGAAAAACTGTTTTTT.

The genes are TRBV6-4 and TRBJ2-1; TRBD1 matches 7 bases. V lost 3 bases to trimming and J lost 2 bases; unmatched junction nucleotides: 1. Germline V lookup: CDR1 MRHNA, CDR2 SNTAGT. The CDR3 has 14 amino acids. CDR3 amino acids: CASSEQGPYNEQFF. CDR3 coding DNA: TGTGCCAGCAGTGAACAGGGGCCCTACAATGAGCAGTTCTTC.

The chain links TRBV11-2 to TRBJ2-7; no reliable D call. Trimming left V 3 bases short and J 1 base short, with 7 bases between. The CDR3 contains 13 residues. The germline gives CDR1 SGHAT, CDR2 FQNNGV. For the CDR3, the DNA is TGTGCCAGCAGCTTTAGGCGGTCCTACGAGCAGTACGTC. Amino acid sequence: CASSFRRSYEQYV.

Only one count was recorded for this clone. CDR3 coding DNA: TGCGCCAGCAGCCAAGGTCGGGGAAGGTCTGGAAACACCATATATTTT. Protein product: CASSQGRGRSGNTIYF. This chain connects TRBV4-1 to TRBJ1-3; D gene unclear. Germline V lookup: CDR1 MGHRA, CDR2 YSYEKL. The CDR3 is made up of 16 amino acids. V lost 1 base and J lost 1, with 11 bases in between.

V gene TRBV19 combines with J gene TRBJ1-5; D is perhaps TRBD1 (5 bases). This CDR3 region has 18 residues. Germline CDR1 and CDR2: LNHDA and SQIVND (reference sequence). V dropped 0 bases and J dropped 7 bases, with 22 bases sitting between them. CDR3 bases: TGTGCCAGTAGTATAGATCGGGCTCGTTGGGGGGGTGGCCAGCCCCAGCATTTT. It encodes CASSIDRARWGGGQPQHF.

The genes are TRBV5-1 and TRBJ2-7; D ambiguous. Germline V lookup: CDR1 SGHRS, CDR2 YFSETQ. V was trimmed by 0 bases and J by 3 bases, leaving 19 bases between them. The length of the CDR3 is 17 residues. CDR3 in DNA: TGCGCCAGCAGCTTGGCCGGTATGGGCGCGATGGACTACGAGCAGTACGTC. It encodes CASSLAGMGAMDYEQYV.

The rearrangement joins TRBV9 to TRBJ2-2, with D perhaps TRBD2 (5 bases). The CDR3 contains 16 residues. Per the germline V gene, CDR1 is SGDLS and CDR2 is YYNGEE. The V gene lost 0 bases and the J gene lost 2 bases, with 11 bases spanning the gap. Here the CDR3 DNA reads TGTGCCAGCAGCGTAGACGGACTCGACAACACCGGGGAGCTGTTTTTT. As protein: CASSVDGLDNTGELFF.

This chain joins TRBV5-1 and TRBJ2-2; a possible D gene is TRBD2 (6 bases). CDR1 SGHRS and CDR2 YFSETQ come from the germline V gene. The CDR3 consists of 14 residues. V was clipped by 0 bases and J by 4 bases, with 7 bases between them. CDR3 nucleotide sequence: TGCGCCAGCAGCTTGGGTAGCGGCACCGGGGAGCTGTTTTTT. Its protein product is CASSLGSGTGELFF. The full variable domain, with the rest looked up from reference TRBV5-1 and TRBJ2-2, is KAGVTQTPRYLIKTRGQQVTLSCSPISGHRSVSWYQQTPGQGLQFLFEYFSETQRNKGNFPGRFSGRQFSNSRSEMNVSTLELGDSALYLCASSLGSGTGELFFGEGSRLTVL.

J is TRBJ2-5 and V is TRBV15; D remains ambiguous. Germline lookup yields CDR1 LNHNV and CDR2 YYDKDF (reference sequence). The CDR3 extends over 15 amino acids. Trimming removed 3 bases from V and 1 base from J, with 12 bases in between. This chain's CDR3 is CATSRSARVQETQYF. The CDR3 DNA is TGTGCCACCAGCAGGTCGGCTCGGGTCCAAGAGACCCAGTACTTC.

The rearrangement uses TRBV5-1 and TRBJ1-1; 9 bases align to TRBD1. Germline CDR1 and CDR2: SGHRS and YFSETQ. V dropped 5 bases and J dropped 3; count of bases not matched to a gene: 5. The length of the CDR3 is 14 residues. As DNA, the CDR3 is TGCGCCAGCAGACAGGGACAGGGACACACTGAAGCTTTCTTT. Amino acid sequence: CASRQGQGHTEAFF.

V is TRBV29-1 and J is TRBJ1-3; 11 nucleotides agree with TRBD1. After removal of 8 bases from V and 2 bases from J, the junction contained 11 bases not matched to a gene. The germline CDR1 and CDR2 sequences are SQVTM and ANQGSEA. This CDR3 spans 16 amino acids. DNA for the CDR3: TGCAGCCTGGGGGACAGGGGGGAATTTACTGGAAACACCATATATTTT. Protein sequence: CSLGDRGEFTGNTIYF.

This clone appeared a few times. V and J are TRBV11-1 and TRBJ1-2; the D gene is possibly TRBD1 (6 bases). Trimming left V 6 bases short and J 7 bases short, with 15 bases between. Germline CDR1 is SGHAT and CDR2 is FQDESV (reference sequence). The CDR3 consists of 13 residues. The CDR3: CASSSQGEGGYTF. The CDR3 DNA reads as TGTGCCAGCAGTTCACAGGGCGAGGGTGGCTACACCTTC.